What follows are 16 T cell receptor beta chains derived from one specimen sequenced in a study of shared clonotypes between healthy human individuals. The data were produced by immunoSEQ multiplex PCR, yet TCRdb's version contains in-frame clones alone and is incomplete. The table includes approximately 480,000 clones, 60% to 80% detected once. Material: PBMCs. The receptors come from a woman aged 40 to 50 in good health. Some clones in this sample may be carry-over from other donors' samples.

A single count supports this clone. The chain couples TRBV27 to TRBJ2-5; maybe TRBD1 (5 bases). V was pared by 2 bases and J by 4 bases, with 11 bases between. The CDR3 totals 14 residues. CDR1 is MNHEY, CDR2 SMNVEV, per germline (reference sequence). The CDR3 DNA follows: TGTGCCAGCAGTTTAGTGGCAGGGCCAGAGACCCAGTACTTC. Residues: CASSLVAGPETQYF.

The V and J genes are TRBV28 and TRBJ2-7; 7 bases align to TRBD1. This CDR3 contains 14 residues. Germline V gene lookup returns CDR1 MDHEN and CDR2 SYDVKM. The J segment lost 0 bases and the V segment lost 8 bases, leaving 7 bases of the junction unmatched. The CDR3 loop is CASRQGPSSYEQYF. The CDR3 coding sequence is TGTGCCAGCCGACAGGGACCTAGCTCCTACGAGCAGTACTTC.

This clone has a handful of counts. This chain uses TRBV11-3 with TRBJ2-3; no clear D gene. The V gene's germline CDR1 is SGHNT and CDR2 YENEEA. V lost 4 bases and J lost 2, with 13 bases in between. The CDR3 runs 15 residues. The CDR3 DNA reads as TGTGCCAGCAGCTCGGACGGATTCACCACAGATACGCAGTATTTT. It specifies CASSSDGFTTDTQYF.

J is TRBJ1-4 and V is TRBV7-9; D unclear. CDR1 SEHNR and CDR2 FQNEAQ come from the germline V gene (reference sequence). The CDR3 totals 14 residues. V shed 0 bases and J shed 6 bases, with 8 bases lying between them. The CDR3 protein is CASSLAWQDEKLFF. The CDR3 DNA is TGTGCCAGCAGCTTAGCGTGGCAGGATGAAAAACTGTTTTTT.

The chain combines TRBV5-1 with TRBJ1-4; 10 bases are a match to TRBD1. The germline V gene encodes CDR1 SGHRS and CDR2 YFSETQ. V gave up 0 bases and J gave up 7 bases; unmatched junction bases: 3. The CDR3 totals 15 residues. The CDR3 loop reads CASSLVTGGPEKLFF. In nucleotides, the CDR3 is TGCGCCAGCAGCTTGGTGACAGGGGGCCCTGAAAAACTGTTTTTT.

The chain carries TRBV4-2 and TRBJ2-2; 9 positions match TRBD2. The CDR3 is made up of 17 amino acids. Germline V gene data show CDR1 as LGHNA and CDR2 as YNFKEQ. V trimming: 0 bases; J trimming: 6 bases; junction bases outside the gene matches: 8. The CDR3 loop reads CASSQEGLAAGAGELFF. As DNA, the CDR3 is TGTGCCAGCAGCCAAGAGGGACTAGCCGCGGGGGCCGGGGAGCTGTTTTTT.

The chain combines TRBV7-2 with TRBJ1-1; D is undetermined. The V end lost 1 base, the J end lost 2 bases, and 11 bases lay between the germline ends. The CDR3 extends over 15 amino acids. Germline CDR1 reads SGHTA; CDR2 reads FQGNSA. The CDR3 is CASSLEVQTNTEAFF. The CDR3 DNA is TGTGCCAGCAGCTTAGAGGTACAGACAAACACTGAAGCTTTCTTT.

About this clone: The same CDR3 can be traced to other DNA sequences in this sample. The CDR3 here is CASSGGQGSYEQYF. In nucleotides, the CDR3 is TGTGCCAGCAGCGGGGGACAGGGGTCCTACGAGCAGTACTTC. This chain uses TRBV9 with TRBJ2-7, with 10 bases aligning to TRBD1. V was clipped by 3 bases and J by 1 base; unmatched bases: 1. Germline CDR1 is SGDLS and CDR2 is YYNGEE. There are 14 residues in the CDR3.

V usage is TRBV5-1 and J usage is TRBJ2-5, with D maybe TRBD1 (5 bases). Between the trimmed V and J ends, which lost 0 bases and 2 bases, there was a span of 11 bases. Germline assignment: CDR1 SGHRS and CDR2 YFSETQ. The CDR3 covers 15 residues. CDR3 in DNA: TGCGCCAGCAGCTTGGCCCCGGCAGGGCAAGAGACCCAGTACTTC. The encoded protein is CASSLAPAGQETQYF.

V gene TRBV28 combines with J gene TRBJ2-3, with 7 bases that match TRBD2. With V trimmed by 6 bases and J by 2 bases, 5 bases remained unmatched. Looked up from germline, CDR1 is MDHEN and CDR2 is SYDVKM. The CDR3 consists of 14 residues. CDR3 amino acids: CASRSLADTDTQYF. CDR3 nucleotide sequence: TGTGCCAGCAGGAGTCTAGCGGACACAGATACGCAGTATTTT. The entire variable domain, with the rest obtained from reference TRBV28 and TRBJ2-3, is as follows: DVKVTQSSRYLVKRTGEKVFLECVQDMDHENMFWYRQDPGLGLRLIYFSYDVKMKEKGDIPEGYSVSREKKERFSLILESASTNQTSMYLCASRSLADTDTQYFGPGTRLTVL.

The chain has TRBV7-8 and TRBJ2-3, with unresolved D. CDR1 and CDR2 (germline): SGHVS, FQNEAQ. V was shortened by 1 base and J by 2 bases, with 10 bases between the two germline ends. There are 15 residues in the CDR3. The CDR3 DNA sequence: TGTGCCAGCAGCTTAGTAGGCAGAGACACAGATACGCAGTATTTT. Encoded protein: CASSLVGRDTDTQYF.

The CDR3 coding sequence is TGTGCCAGCAGTGTTTTACAGGGACTGTACGAGCAGTACTTC. It specifies CASSVLQGLYEQYF. This chain uses TRBV6-1 with TRBJ2-7, with D perhaps being TRBD1 or TRBD2 (6 bases each). The CDR3 spans 14 residues. V was trimmed by 4 bases and J by 4 bases, leaving 14 bases between them. Per the germline V gene, CDR1 is MNHNS and CDR2 is SASEGT.

The chain is built from TRBV5-1 and TRBJ2-5, with D possibly being TRBD1 (5 bases). The J call may be mistaken, given a closer DNA end match to TRBJ2-7. The CDR3 totals 13 residues. Germline values: CDR1 SGHRS, CDR2 YFSETQ. The CDR3 here is CASRPGSTYEQYF. CDR3 nucleotide sequence: TGCGCCAGCAGGCCAGGGTCCACCTACGAGCAGTACTTC.

The V and J genes are TRBV10-2 and TRBJ1-2; no reliable D call. The CDR3 totals 15 residues. V was shortened by 7 bases and J by 6 bases, with 21 bases between the two germline ends. The germline V gene encodes CDR1 WSHSY and CDR2 SAAADI. Here the CDR3 reads CASTQKVTTADGYTF. The CDR3, as DNA: TGCGCCAGCACCCAGAAGGTGACAACAGCCGATGGCTACACCTTC.

This clone was detected once. This rearrangement joins TRBV2 to TRBJ2-3; 14 bases fit TRBD2. Germline assignment: CDR1 SNHLY and CDR2 FYNNEI. The junction had 5 bases not matched to a gene; V was cut back by 4 bases and J by 11 bases. This CDR3 is built from 14 residues. CDR3 in DNA: TGTGCCAGCAGTGCGGGACTAGCGGGAGTTGGGCAGTATTTT. It specifies CASSAGLAGVGQYF.

The gene calls are TRBV28 and TRBJ2-1; 13 nucleotides line up with TRBD2. This CDR3 has 15 residues. The germline CDR1 and CDR2 sequences are MDHEN and SYDVKM. V lost 5 bases to trimming and J lost 12 bases; unmatched junction nucleotides: 10. CDR3 in amino acids: CASSARTSGSLRQFF. As DNA, the CDR3 is TGTGCCAGCAGTGCACGGACTAGCGGGAGTTTAAGGCAGTTCTTC.